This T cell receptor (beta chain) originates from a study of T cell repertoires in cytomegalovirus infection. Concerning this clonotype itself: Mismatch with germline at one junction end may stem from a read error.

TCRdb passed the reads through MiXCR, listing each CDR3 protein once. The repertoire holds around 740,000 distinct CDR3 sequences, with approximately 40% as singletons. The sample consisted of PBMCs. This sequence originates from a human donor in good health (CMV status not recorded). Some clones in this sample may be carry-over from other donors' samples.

The CDR3 DNA reads TGTGCCTGGAGTGTGGCAGGGTATAGTTCACCCCTCCACTTT. It specifies CAWSVAGYSSPLHF. The V call is TRBV30, the J call TRBJ1-6, with D maybe TRBD1 (5 bases). The CDR3 has 14 residues. CDR1 and CDR2 (germline): GTSNPN, SVGIG (reference sequence). Looking up the rest from reference TRBV30 and TRBJ1-6 gives the full variable domain: SQTIHQWPATLVQPVGSPLSLECTVEGTSNPNLYWYRQAAGRGLQLLFYSVGIGQISSEVPQNLSASRPQDRQFILSSKKLLLSDSGFYLCAWSVAGYSSPLHFGNGTRLTVT.